Following are 8 T cell receptor beta chains from one sample sequenced in a study of cytomegalovirus exposure and HLA in healthy donors (dated by TCRdb to about 2017). Library creation used the immunoSEQ multiplex PCR assay. For the multiplex PCR, a mixture combining 60 forward primers for TCR Vbeta segments and 13 reverse primers for TCR Jbeta segments was used. Here the immuneACCESS table is served through TCRdb, limited to in-frame sequences with V and J called. Missing clones are a known gap in these copies; in checked studies unresolved V genes cover under half, and the rest lacks a known reason. This sample gives 100,000 to 150,000 clones in total; about 72% of them show up just once. 1.6% of the sample goes to the ten largest clones. The sample taken for sequencing was PBMCs. The receptors were sampled from a man aged 25-45 years in good health and CMV-seropositive.

This chain links TRBV2 with TRBJ2-7, with 13 bases matching TRBD2. The CDR3 consists of 15 residues. V trimming: 8 bases; J trimming: 2 bases; junction bases outside the gene matches: 6. Germline CDR1 is SNHLY and CDR2 is FYNNEI. The CDR3 loop reads CASLGLAGTTYEQYF. The CDR3 nucleotides read TGTGCCAGCCTGGGACTAGCGGGAACTACCTACGAGCAGTACTTC. Complete variable domain (other parts from reference TRBV2 and TRBJ2-7): EPEVTQTPSHQVTQMGQEVILRCVPISNHLYFYWYRQILGQKVEFLVSFYNNEISEKSEIFDDQFSVERPDGSNFTLKIRSTKLEDSAMYFCASLGLAGTTYEQYFGPGTRLTVT.

The chain is built from TRBV15 and TRBJ1-5; no firm D call. The V gene's germline CDR1 is LNHNV and CDR2 YYDKDF (reference sequence). The CDR3 has 15 residues. Trimming removed 0 bases from V and 4 bases from J, with 10 bases in between. The CDR3: CATSRDMAGNQPQHF. CDR3 bases: TGTGCCACCAGCAGAGATATGGCAGGTAATCAGCCCCAGCATTTT.

This clone was found once. The genes are TRBV7-3 and TRBJ2-3, with 7 bases matching TRBD2. Trimming cost V 1 base and J 2 bases; bases outside gene matches: 6. Germline V gene lookup returns CDR1 SGHTA and CDR2 FQGTGA. The CDR3 sequence is 16 residues long. CDR3 DNA sequence: TGTGCCAGCAGCTTAAGTGTGGGAGGGTTCACAGATACGCAGTATTTT. Translation: CASSLSVGGFTDTQYF.

This clone has only a few counts. V usage is TRBV2 and J usage is TRBJ2-1, with TRBD2 matching over 7 bases. There are 13 residues in the CDR3. Germline V gives CDR1 SNHLY, CDR2 FYNNEI. V dropped 7 bases and J dropped 4; count of bases not matched to a gene: 4. The CDR3 nucleotides are TGTGCCAGCAAGAGACTAGCTTACAATGAGCAGTTCTTC. It encodes CASKRLAYNEQFF.

The chain joins TRBV6-6 to TRBJ2-7; 10 nucleotides align to TRBD1. With V trimmed by 6 bases and J by 3 bases, 5 bases remained unmatched. Germline assignment: CDR1 MNHNY and CDR2 SVGAGI (reference sequence). CDR3 length equals 14 residues. The chain's CDR3 is CASSLGQGLYEQYF. The CDR3, as DNA: TGTGCCAGCAGCTTGGGACAGGGGCTCTACGAGCAGTACTTC.

V is TRBV10-3 and J is TRBJ2-5, with D possibly matching TRBD2 (6 bases). From germline, CDR1 is ENHRY and CDR2 SYGVKD. The CDR3 is 14 amino acids. Trimming left V 5 bases short and J 5 bases short, with 15 bases between. For the CDR3, the DNA is TGTGCCATCAGTTCTCAAGGGGAGGAGGAGACCCAGTACTTC. Its protein product is CAISSQGEEETQYF.

The chain's CDR3 is CASSPGQGNTGELFF. The CDR3 nucleotides read TGTGCCAGCAGCCCCGGACAGGGTAACACCGGGGAGCTGTTTTTT. The chain recombines TRBV2 with TRBJ2-2, with TRBD1 matching over 8 bases. The V and J ends lost 6 bases and 2 bases, in that order; junction bases with no gene match: 5. This CDR3 comprises 15 residues. Germline V gives CDR1 SNHLY, CDR2 FYNNEI. Drawing the rest from reference TRBV2 and TRBJ2-2, the complete variable domain is EPEVTQTPSHQVTQMGQEVILRCVPISNHLYFYWYRQILGQKVEFLVSFYNNEISEKSEIFDDQFSVERPDGSNFTLKIRSTKLEDSAMYFCASSPGQGNTGELFFGEGSRLTVL.

The rearrangement uses TRBV10-3 and TRBJ2-1; 7 nucleotides match TRBD2. Germline V gene lookup returns CDR1 ENHRY and CDR2 SYGVKD. This CDR3 is built from 16 residues. V shed 0 bases, J shed 0 bases, and the junction held 2 bases outside the gene matches. The CDR3 DNA reads TGTGCCATCAGTGAGTCCCGCGGGAGCTCCTACAATGAGCAGTTCTTC. Protein product: CAISESRGSSYNEQFF.